These 19 T cell receptor beta chains share one sample of origin, sequenced in a study of blood T cell repertoires in COVID-19. Clones were sequenced by immunoSEQ multiplex PCR, and TCRdb holds only the in-frame ones, with some missing. The sample includes around 150,000 clones, around 87% of them seen just once. Sequencing was carried out using peripheral blood. These receptors were taken from a man between 18 and 35 years old with acute or convalescent COVID-19.

This clone came up a few times. The chain joins TRBV5-4 to TRBJ2-2, with 7 positions matching TRBD1. Germline CDR1 reads SGHNT; CDR2 reads YYREEE (reference sequence). The trim removed 4 bases at V and 7 bases at J, leaving 10 bases unmatched. The CDR3 loop spans 15 amino acids. For the CDR3, the DNA is TGTGCCAGCAGCCTTCAGACAGGGAGTCACGGGGAGCTGTTTTTT. Translated, it gives CASSLQTGSHGELFF.

For the CDR3, the DNA is TGTGCCAGCAGCCAAGTAGAGACTGGAGGTAATGAGCAGTTCTTC. It translates to CASSQVETGGNEQFF. The V call is TRBV14, the J call TRBJ2-1; TRBD2 might be the D (5 bases). CDR3 size: 15 residues. With 1 base removed from V and 7 bases from J, the gap between germline ends came to 14 bases. Germline CDR1 is SGHDN and CDR2 is FVKESK.

This sequence joins TRBV4-1 and TRBJ1-1, with TRBD1 matching over 9 bases. This CDR3 contains 16 residues. With V trimmed by 5 bases and J by 2 bases, 9 bases remained unmatched. Germline CDR1 reads MGHRA; CDR2 reads YSYEKL. The CDR3 here is CASSSAGQGSNTEAFF. In DNA, the CDR3 is TGCGCCAGCAGCTCCGCGGGACAGGGATCAAACACTGAAGCTTTCTTT.

This CDR3 reads CASCFSGGAPRGELFF. The CDR3 DNA is TGTGCCAGCTGTTTTAGCGGGGGGGCCCCCCGCGGGGAGCTGTTTTTT. The chain uses TRBV7-6 and TRBJ2-2, with 11 bases fitting TRBD2. V lost 8 bases to trimming and J lost 7 bases; unmatched junction nucleotides: 12. This CDR3 is 16 amino acids long. Germline V gene lookup returns CDR1 SGHVS and CDR2 FNYEAQ.

This clone was detected once. V and J are TRBV30 and TRBJ1-2, with 9 bases that match TRBD1. Germline lookup yields CDR1 GTSNPN and CDR2 SVGIG (reference sequence). The trim removed 4 bases at V and 2 bases at J, leaving 5 bases unmatched. The CDR3 sequence is 14 residues long. CDR3 bases: TGTGCCTGGATCGGGACAGGGAGCAACTATGGCTACACCTTC. Residues: CAWIGTGSNYGYTF.

This clone was seen a handful of times. The rearrangement links TRBV24-1 to TRBJ2-3, with 14 bases identical to TRBD2. V shed 4 bases and J 0 bases; nucleotides not matched to a gene: 2. Germline CDR1 is KGHDR and CDR2 is SFDVKD. The CDR3 sequence is 17 residues long. The CDR3 bases are TGTGCCACCAGTGAGCGGACTAGCGGGAGGAGCACAGATACGCAGTATTTT. Translating it yields CATSERTSGRSTDTQYF.

The genes are TRBV7-7 and TRBJ1-6; D possibly corresponds to TRBD1 (5 bases). Looked up from germline, CDR1 is SSHAT and CDR2 is FNYEAQ (reference sequence). The CDR3 loop spans 15 amino acids. V dropped 4 bases and J dropped 12 bases, with 19 bases sitting between them. As DNA, the CDR3 is TGTGCCAGCAGCTATTTCAGGGCGGCCAGAAGACCCCTCCACTTT. Amino acids: CASSYFRAARRPLHF.

The chain links TRBV18 to TRBJ2-5, with a weak D call TRBD2 (6 bases). The CDR3 totals 14 residues. Between the trimmed V and J ends, which lost 1 base and 4 bases, there was a span of 10 bases. CDR1 is KGHSH, CDR2 LQKENI, per germline. CDR3 amino acids: CASSPRAGSETQYF. The CDR3 DNA reads TGTGCCAGCTCACCACGGGCGGGGTCAGAGACCCAGTACTTC.

The chain employs TRBV19 and TRBJ2-5; TRBD2 aligns across 9 bases. After removal of 4 bases from V and 4 bases from J, the junction contained 16 bases not matched to a gene. The germline V gene encodes CDR1 LNHDA and CDR2 SQIVND (reference sequence). The CDR3 spans 18 residues. The CDR3, as DNA: TGTGCCAGTAGTAGGATGGCGGGGGGGAAAGGGGCAAGAGAGACCCAGTACTTC. Residues: CASSRMAGGKGARETQYF.

In nucleotides, the CDR3 is TGTGCCAGCAGCCTGGCCTTTAATCAGCCCCAGCATTTT. It encodes CASSLAFNQPQHF. The chain recombines TRBV2 with TRBJ1-5; D is uncertain. The CDR3 covers 13 residues. V was cut by 6 bases and J by 4 bases, with 10 bases left in between. CDR1 and CDR2 (germline): SNHLY, FYNNEI.

CDR3 in DNA: TGCGCCAGCAGCCCGGACAGCCAAGAGACCCAGTACTTC. This sequence encodes CASSPDSQETQYF. The chain links TRBV5-1 to TRBJ2-5; possible D gene TRBD1, 6 bases. Germline V gene data show CDR1 as SGHRS and CDR2 as YFSETQ. CDR3 length: 13 residues. V lost 4 bases and J lost 1, with 8 bases in between. The variable domain in full, completed from reference TRBV5-1 and TRBJ2-5, reads KAGVTQTPRYLIKTRGQQVTLSCSPISGHRSVSWYQQTPGQGLQFLFEYFSETQRNKGNFPGRFSGRQFSNSRSEMNVSTLELGDSALYLCASSPDSQETQYFGPGTRLLVL.

J is TRBJ1-3 and V is TRBV5-1, with D perhaps TRBD1 (6 bases). This CDR3 comprises 15 residues. Trimming cost V 5 bases and J 0 bases, with 12 bases left between them. Germline CDR1 SGHRS, CDR2 YFSETQ. CDR3 sequence reads: CASRTGSNSGNTIYF. The DNA for the CDR3 is TGCGCCAGCAGAACAGGGTCTAACTCTGGAAACACCATATATTTT.

In DNA, the CDR3 is TGTGCCAGTAGTATATTCGGGATCTCTGGAAACACCATATATTTT. Its translation: CASSIFGISGNTIYF. V usage is TRBV19 and J usage is TRBJ1-3; D is unresolved. Trimming cost V 2 bases and J 0 bases, with 8 bases left between them. The germline CDR1 and CDR2 sequences are LNHDA and SQIVND (reference sequence). This CDR3 region has 15 residues. Looking up the rest from reference TRBV19 and TRBJ1-3 gives the full variable domain: DGGITQSPKYLFRKEGQNVTLSCEQNLNHDAMYWYRQDPGQGLRLIYYSQIVNDFQKGDIAEGYSVSREKKESFPLTVTSAQKNPTAFYLCASSIFGISGNTIYFGEGSWLTVV.

This sequence joins TRBV7-9 and TRBJ2-5; the D gene is possibly TRBD1 (6 bases). V was trimmed by 7 bases and J by 2 bases, leaving 11 bases between them. This CDR3 comprises 13 residues. Germline CDR1 SEHNR, CDR2 FQNEAQ (reference sequence). Here the CDR3 reads CASTPQGQETQYF. The CDR3 coding sequence is TGTGCCAGCACCCCTCAGGGGCAAGAGACCCAGTACTTC.

The chain is built from TRBV15 and TRBJ1-2; 10 bases line up with TRBD1. This CDR3 region has 16 residues. Per germline, CDR1 LNHNV and CDR2 YYDKDF (reference sequence). V lost 0 bases, J lost 6 bases, and 7 bases stayed unmatched. The DNA of the CDR3 is TGTGCCACCAGCAGAGATAGGGGACAGGGGAGGGATGGCTACACCTTC. This encodes CATSRDRGQGRDGYTF.

The CDR3 region is CASSGQVSNYGYTF. CDR3 coding DNA: TGTGCCAGCAGCGGACAGGTTTCCAACTATGGCTACACCTTC. The J gene is TRBJ1-2, the V gene TRBV9; maybe TRBD1 (6 bases). This CDR3 is built from 14 residues. The V and J ends lost 3 bases and 2 bases respectively, with 11 bases between them. Germline CDR1 SGDLS, CDR2 YYNGEE.

This clone was detected once. The chain couples TRBV20-1 to TRBJ1-2; TRBD1 aligns across 10 bases. The germline V gene has CDR1 DFQATT and CDR2 SNEGSKA (reference sequence). This CDR3 comprises 13 residues. With 3 bases clipped from V and 5 bases from J, the junction kept 3 bases outside the gene matches. CDR3 sequence reads: CSASAGQGYGYTF. The CDR3 nucleotides are TGCAGTGCTAGTGCGGGACAGGGGTATGGCTACACCTTC.

The chain carries TRBV5-1 and TRBJ1-1; no clear D. The length of the CDR3 is 13 residues. The germline CDR1 and CDR2 sequences are SGHRS and YFSETQ. Trimming took 2 bases from V and 0 from J, leaving 5 bases between them. CDR3 DNA sequence: TGCGCCAGCAGCTTCTCGTTGAACACTGAAGCTTTCTTT. It codes for CASSFSLNTEAFF.

The chain employs TRBV19 and TRBJ1-3, with 7 bases lining up with TRBD1. There are 15 residues in the CDR3. Per germline, CDR1 LNHDA and CDR2 SQIVND (reference sequence). V gave up 5 bases and J gave up 2 bases; unmatched junction bases: 6. The CDR3 sequence is CASSYDRVTGNTIYF. DNA of the CDR3: TGTGCCAGTAGTTACGACAGGGTTACTGGAAACACCATATATTTT.